The text below deals with one T cell receptor beta chain. The antigen remains undetermined. These data originate in a study of cytomegalovirus exposure and HLA in healthy donors. Study-level points and caveats: Looking again later, the authors saw that most CMV-associated TCR beta chains seemed HLA-restricted.

Researchers ran the PCR with 60 Vbeta and 13 Jbeta primers. Generated by immunoSEQ multiplex PCR, the TCRdb table keeps only in-frame clones and is missing some. The table has approximately 150,000 clones, about 75% seen once. Sequencing was done on a sample of PBMCs. This receptor was obtained from a man between 18 and 29 years old in good health and CMV-seropositive.

The DNA for the CDR3 is TGCAGCGGGCTTTCTGGCAATGAGCAGTTCTTC. Encoded protein: CSGLSGNEQFF. The chain has TRBV29-1 and TRBJ2-1; D not certain. From germline, CDR1 is SQVTM and CDR2 ANQGSEA. Trimming pared 7 bases from V and 6 bases from J, leaving 10 bases between. This CDR3 is 11 amino acids long.